This is a list of T cell receptor beta chains from one sample in a study of control samples from healthy donors and cancer patients. Generated by immunoSEQ multiplex PCR, the TCRdb table keeps only in-frame clones and is missing some. Seen here are tens of thousands of clones, approximately 88% observed once, and the top ten hold about 14%. The specimen was blood. These TCRs come from a man aged 45-65 years in good health. CDR3s include the opening cysteine and the closing phenylalanine or tryptophan. D genes are given only for firm matches. Clone size is not always given. Where it is, it says once, few, many or a class for expanded clones.

D	V	J	size	CDR3	DNA
TRBD2	TRBV5-8	TRBJ2-1	-	CASSLVIAGVGNEQFF	TGTGCCAGCAGCTTGGTAATAGCGGGAGTCGGGAATGAGCAGTTCTTC
-	TRBV11-1	TRBJ2-1	once	CASSSQTGSSYNEQFF	TGTGCCAGCAGCTCACAGACCGGAAGCTCCTACAATGAGCAGTTCTTC
TRBD1	TRBV5-1	TRBJ2-5	-	CASSPDGDSRETQYF	TGCGCCAGCAGCCCGGACGGGGACAGCCGGGAGACCCAGTACTTC
TRBD2	TRBV19	TRBJ2-5	few	CASTKGRAQETQYF	TGTGCCAGTACAAAGGGGAGGGCCCAAGAGACCCAGTACTTC
TRBD2	TRBV30	TRBJ2-7	-	CAWGLDGSYEQYF	TGTGCCTGGGGACTAGATGGGTCCTACGAGCAGTACTTC
-	TRBV9	TRBJ2-5	once	CASSVQATGETQYF	TGTGCCAGCAGCGTACAGGCTACAGGAGAGACCCAGTACTTC
TRBD2	TRBV2	TRBJ2-3	-	CATRPTLAGADTQYF	TGTGCCACCAGGCCCACACTAGCGGGAGCAGATACGCAGTATTTT
-	TRBV7-3	TRBJ2-2	-	CASSLISRPPIFTGELFF	TGTGCCAGCAGCTTAATTTCTAGACCACCCATATTCACCGGGGAGCTGTTTTTT
-	TRBV7-9	TRBJ2-3	-	CASSLERWGGTDTQYF	TGTGCCAGCAGCCTAGAGAGGTGGGGTGGCACAGATACGCAGTATTTT
TRBD1	TRBV5-1	TRBJ1-1	-	CASSLVQGAYTEAFF	TGCGCCAGCAGCCTAGTACAGGGGGCTTACACTGAAGCTTTCTTT
-	TRBV4-3	TRBJ1-1	-	CASSLEGGTEAFF	TGCGCCAGCAGCCTCGAGGGGGGCACTGAAGCTTTCTTT
-	TRBV4-1	TRBJ2-3	-	CASNKDGGTDTQYF	TGCGCCAGCAACAAAGATGGCGGCACAGATACGCAGTATTTT
-	TRBV5-1	TRBJ1-5	-	CASSAGTTNQPQHF	TGCGCCAGCAGCGCCGGGACGACAAATCAGCCCCAGCATTTT
TRBD2	TRBV12-5	TRBJ2-5	once	CASGFVALPSGGGETQYF	TGTGCTAGTGGTTTCGTAGCCCTCCCTAGCGGGGGGGGAGAGACCCAGTACTTC
-	TRBV4-3	TRBJ2-3	-	CASSRDSSTDTQYF	TGCGCCAGCAGCCGTGACTCTAGCACAGATACGCAGTATTTT
TRBD1	TRBV7-8	TRBJ1-6	-	CASSFLSGTGSHNSPLHF	TGTGCCAGCAGCTTTCTATCCGGGACAGGGTCACATAATTCACCCCTCCACTTT